The clone carrying this T cell receptor beta chain was counted only a few times. As yet, its antigen is unknown. This CDR3 has 13 amino acids. Germline CDR1 and CDR2: MNHEY and SMNVEV (reference sequence). V shed 5 bases and J shed 3 bases, with 8 bases lying between them. Each patient went into thyroid surgery without having received any treatment. Source study methods: Clinicopathological groups of papillary thyroid cancer showed CDR3 differences that were used to build a distant-metastasis classifier. TCRdb reprocessed the PCR reads via MiXCR. V and J calls and clone size were set by TCRdb, not the authors. The sample comprises about 14,000 clones, approximately 3.9% of which are singletons, and roughly 29% rests with the top ten. This entry comes from a study of metastatic and nonmetastatic thyroid tumors. Study results and limitations: TCR beta diversity was reportedly significantly higher in malignant thyroid tumors than benign nodules, in blood and tumor.

The source is a female donor with papillary thyroid cancer or a benign thyroid nodule (not recorded which). Some clones in this sample may be carry-over from other donors' samples. The chain recombines TRBV27 with TRBJ2-1; the D gene could be TRBD1 or TRBD2 (5 bases each). Sequenced sample: tumor tissue. The CDR3 region has the DNA TGTGCCAGCAGTCGAGGGGTCTACAATGAGCAGTTCTTC. It is translated as CASSRGVYNEQFF.